Presented here are 32 T cell receptor beta chains from one specimen sequenced in a study of T cell changes during pregnancy in multiple sclerosis (dated by TCRdb to about 2019). Libraries were made using the immunoSEQ multiplex PCR assay. What TCRdb holds here is the immuneACCESS table cut down to in-frame rearrangements. Part of the clones is not present; checked against another copy, under half of the missing clones reflect an unresolved V gene, and the others are unexplained. This sample has 70,000 to 75,000 clones in its table, and over 85% of those were observed once. The biggest ten clones account for over 2% of the sample. The source was peripheral blood, collected in the second trimester of pregnancy. The source of these receptors is a female donor in good health, enrolled as a control in a pregnancy study.

This clone was observed a few times. The chain combines TRBV7-9 with TRBJ1-5; 7 bases line up with TRBD1. Germline V gene data show CDR1 as SEHNR and CDR2 as FQNEAQ (reference sequence). The CDR3 consists of 14 residues. V was pared by 5 bases and J by 2 bases, with 3 bases of the junction left unmatched. This chain's CDR3 is CASSRDRGNQPQHF. The CDR3 bases are TGTGCCAGCAGCCGAGACAGGGGCAATCAGCCCCAGCATTTT.

This clone has more than one count but fewer than ten. The V gene is TRBV28, the J gene TRBJ1-2; D is perhaps TRBD1 (5 bases). CDR3 size: 14 residues. Trimming took 4 bases from V and 7 from J, leaving 16 bases between them. The V gene's germline CDR1 is MDHEN and CDR2 SYDVKM. The CDR3 DNA is TGTGCCAGCAGTTGGGGACTTATCTGGAGTGGCTACACCTTC. Its translation is CASSWGLIWSGYTF.

V usage is TRBV7-9 and J usage is TRBJ2-2; D perhaps matches TRBD2 (7 bases). V lost 5 bases to trimming and J lost 1 base, with 20 bases between them. The CDR3 has 18 amino acids. Germline V gene sequence: CDR1 SEHNR, CDR2 FQNEAQ (reference sequence). CDR3 region: CASSLYGLGGRNTGELFF. The DNA for the CDR3 is TGTGCCAGCAGCCTATACGGATTGGGGGGGCGGAACACCGGGGAGCTGTTTTTT.

J is TRBJ2-3 and V is TRBV7-9, with D possibly being TRBD1 (6 bases). Trimming pared 5 bases from V and 0 bases from J, leaving 15 bases between. Germline lookup yields CDR1 SEHNR and CDR2 FQNEAQ (reference sequence). This CDR3 comprises 16 residues. The CDR3 loop is CASSPKVGGSTDTQYF. The CDR3 coding sequence is TGTGCCAGCAGCCCTAAGGTAGGGGGAAGCACAGATACGCAGTATTTT.

The chain links TRBV18 to TRBJ1-3, with D possibly TRBD1 on 6 matching bases. This CDR3 has 15 amino acids. V gave up 3 bases and J gave up 0 bases, with 9 bases separating them. CDR1 is KGHSH, CDR2 LQKENI, per germline. CDR3 sequence reads: CASSPYRDSGNTIYF. CDR3 nucleotides: TGTGCCAGCTCACCCTACAGGGACTCTGGAAACACCATATATTTT. Full variable domain (remainder filled in from reference TRBV18 and TRBJ1-3): NAGVMQNPRHLVRRRGQEARLRCSPMKGHSHVYWYRQLPEEGLKFMVYLQKENIIDESGMPKERFSAEFPKEGPSILRIQQVVRGDSAAYFCASSPYRDSGNTIYFGEGSWLTVV.

The chain links TRBV30 to TRBJ2-3; tentative D call: TRBD2 (7 bases). This CDR3 region has 14 residues. V lost 0 bases, J lost 8 bases, and 15 bases lay in between. The V gene's germline CDR1 is GTSNPN and CDR2 SVGIG (reference sequence). The CDR3 nucleotides read TGTGCCTGGAGTGTAGTGGGGGGGCCGAGTACGCAGTATTTT. Translating gives CAWSVVGGPSTQYF.

The rearrangement joins TRBV7-3 to TRBJ2-1, with D possibly TRBD2 on 6 matching bases. The CDR3 has 15 amino acids. V lost 1 base and J 7 bases, leaving 14 bases between the germline ends. From germline, CDR1 is SGHTA and CDR2 FQGTGA. The CDR3 DNA follows: TGTGCCAGCAGCTTAATGGAGGGGTCTTGGAATGAGCAGTTCTTC. This translates into CASSLMEGSWNEQFF. The full variable domain, its missing parts supplied by reference TRBV7-3 and TRBJ2-1, is GAGVSQTPSNKVTEKGKYVELRCDPISGHTALYWYRQSLGQGPEFLIYFQGTGAADDSGLPNDRFFAVRPEGSVSTLKIQRTERGDSAVYLCASSLMEGSWNEQFFGPGTRLTVL.

This clone has just a few counts. This sequence joins TRBV27 and TRBJ1-6; 7 nucleotides agree with TRBD1. The V and J ends lost 5 bases and 14 bases, in that order; junction bases with no gene match: 3. CDR1 is MNHEY, CDR2 SMNVEV, per germline (reference sequence). The CDR3 spans 11 residues. CDR3 residues: CASSPGGSLHF. DNA of the CDR3: TGTGCCAGCAGTCCAGGGGGATCCCTCCACTTT.

The V gene is TRBV11-2, the J gene TRBJ1-6; the D gene is possibly TRBD1 (5 bases). The CDR3 is made up of 14 amino acids. Germline loops: CDR1 SGHAT, CDR2 FQNNGV. V gave up 5 bases and J gave up 7 bases, with 12 bases separating them. CDR3 amino acids: CASSVTGLNSPLHF. CDR3 nucleotides: TGTGCCAGCAGCGTCACAGGCTTGAATTCACCCCTCCACTTT.

V usage is TRBV11-2 and J usage is TRBJ1-3; TRBD1 agrees at 7 bases. The CDR3 consists of 13 residues. Losses at the gene ends were 4 bases for V and 3 bases for J; bases not matched to a gene: 0. Looked up from germline, CDR1 is SGHAT and CDR2 is FQNNGV. DNA for the CDR3: TGTGCCAGCAGCTACAGGGGTGGAAACACCATATATTTT. Translating it yields CASSYRGGNTIYF.

The chain recombines TRBV19 with TRBJ2-6; weak D call: TRBD1 (6 bases). Germline loops: CDR1 LNHDA, CDR2 SQIVND (reference sequence). This CDR3 spans 14 amino acids. Trimming pared 11 bases from V and 0 bases from J, leaving 11 bases between. CDR3 protein: CAVQGASGANVLTF. CDR3 coding DNA: TGTGCCGTACAGGGAGCCTCTGGGGCCAACGTCCTGACTTTC.

The gene calls are TRBV27 and TRBJ1-2, with D perhaps TRBD1 (5 bases). Germline V lookup: CDR1 MNHEY, CDR2 SMNVEV (reference sequence). The CDR3 sequence is 13 residues long. V gave up 5 bases and J gave up 8 bases, with 15 bases separating them. CDR3 in amino acids: CASSLGAGVGYTF. The CDR3 region has the DNA TGTGCCAGCAGTCTCGGGGCGGGGGTGGGCTACACCTTC.

In DNA, the CDR3 is TGTGCCAGCAGGCCCGGGACAGGGGGCCGGTATACGCAGTATTTT. Its translation: CASRPGTGGRYTQYF. The chain links TRBV6-5 to TRBJ2-3, with 12 positions matching TRBD1. The V gene end was trimmed by 6 bases and the J gene end by 7 bases; junction bases not matched to a gene: 8. Germline V gives CDR1 MNHEY, CDR2 SVGAGI. This CDR3 spans 15 amino acids.

V usage is TRBV28 and J usage is TRBJ1-3; maybe TRBD1 (5 bases). Per germline, CDR1 MDHEN and CDR2 SYDVKM. The CDR3 spans 18 residues. Trimming took off 4 bases at V and 0 bases at J, with 19 bases between the two ends. Written as DNA, the CDR3 is TGTGCCAGCAGTTCTTTTCCGGACACGAGTATCTCTGGAAACACCATATATTTT. This gives the protein CASSSFPDTSISGNTIYF.

Only one count was recorded for this clone. CDR3 nucleotides: TGTGCCAGCAGTGAGGGGGCTGGGCAAGAGACCCAGTACTTC. It specifies CASSEGAGQETQYF. This chain joins TRBV6-1 and TRBJ2-5; the D gene is possibly TRBD1 (6 bases). Germline-derived CDR1 and CDR2 are MNHNS and SASEGT. The CDR3 contains 14 residues. V shed 3 bases and J shed 2 bases, with 10 bases lying between them.

V is TRBV28 and J is TRBJ2-2; 8 positions agree with TRBD1. The CDR3 has 17 residues. Germline lookup yields CDR1 MDHEN and CDR2 SYDVKM. With V trimmed by 5 bases and J by 1 base, 9 bases remained unmatched. The CDR3 here is CASSPRGQGRNTGELFF. The DNA for the CDR3 is TGTGCCAGCAGTCCTCGAGGACAGGGCAGGAACACCGGGGAGCTGTTTTTT. Supplemented by reference TRBV28 and TRBJ2-2, the full variable domain reads DVKVTQSSRYLVKRTGEKVFLECVQDMDHENMFWYRQDPGLGLRLIYFSYDVKMKEKGDIPEGYSVSREKKERFSLILESASTNQTSMYLCASSPRGQGRNTGELFFGEGSRLTVL.

This sequence joins TRBV6-4 and TRBJ1-2, with D unclear. CDR1 and CDR2 (germline): MRHNA, SNTAGT. The length of the CDR3 is 13 residues. The V end was cut by 4 bases, the J end by 1 base, with 7 bases between. The CDR3 nucleotides read TGTGCCAGCAGTGCTGGCAGTAACTATGGCTACACCTTC. Translated, it gives CASSAGSNYGYTF.

The chain carries TRBV15 and TRBJ1-1; D possibly corresponds to TRBD1 (5 bases). V lost 3 bases and J 5 bases, leaving 16 bases between the germline ends. Per germline, CDR1 LNHNV and CDR2 YYDKDF (reference sequence). The CDR3 has 15 residues. CDR3: CATSRGTGSGTEAFF. CDR3 coding DNA: TGTGCCACCAGCAGGGGAACAGGTAGTGGGACTGAAGCTTTCTTT.

V and J are TRBV6-1 and TRBJ1-2, with 7 bases fitting TRBD1. V dropped 7 bases and J dropped 8; count of bases not matched to a gene: 7. Per germline, CDR1 MNHNS and CDR2 SASEGT. This CDR3 has 12 amino acids. CDR3 in DNA: TGTGCCAGCAAACCTGGGACAGTGGGCTACACCTTC. It codes for CASKPGTVGYTF.

The gene calls are TRBV30 and TRBJ2-7, with D maybe TRBD2 (5 bases). The V and J ends lost 5 bases and 1 base respectively, with 9 bases between them. Germline values: CDR1 GTSNPN, CDR2 SVGIG (reference sequence). This CDR3 comprises 12 residues. CDR3 in DNA: TGTGCCTGGGGGCGGGCGTCCTACGAGCAGTACTTC. Its translation: CAWGRASYEQYF.

The chain links TRBV7-2 to TRBJ2-2, with 7 bases fitting TRBD2. The V gene's germline CDR1 is SGHTA and CDR2 FQGNSA. The J segment lost 2 bases and the V segment lost 5 bases, leaving 8 bases of the junction unmatched. This CDR3 has 16 residues. The CDR3 region is CASSTTGTTNTGELFF. CDR3 nucleotide sequence: TGTGCCAGCAGCACGACCGGGACTACCAACACCGGGGAGCTGTTTTTT.

The V and J genes are TRBV19 and TRBJ2-2, with a weak D call TRBD2 (6 bases). Looked up from germline, CDR1 is LNHDA and CDR2 is SQIVND (reference sequence). V was clipped by 10 bases and J by 5 bases, with 11 bases between them. The CDR3 totals 12 residues. CDR3 DNA sequence: TGTGCCATCGCCCGGGGGACCGGGGAGCTGTTTTTT. Protein: CAIARGTGELFF.

This clone showed up just once. V and J are TRBV19 and TRBJ2-7; TRBD2 agrees at 9 bases. Trimming took 1 base from V and 2 from J; bases not matched to a gene: 3. The CDR3 totals 15 residues. The germline V gene has CDR1 LNHDA and CDR2 SQIVND (reference sequence). The CDR3 protein is CASSIALAGPYEQYF. CDR3 coding DNA: TGTGCCAGTAGTATAGCGCTAGCGGGGCCCTACGAGCAGTACTTC.

The chain carries TRBV7-9 and TRBJ2-3; TRBD2 agrees at 14 bases. Trimming at V came to 5 bases and at J to 5 bases, leaving 6 bases not matched to a gene. This CDR3 contains 16 residues. The germline gives CDR1 SEHNR, CDR2 FQNEAQ (reference sequence). The DNA for the CDR3 is TGTGCCAGCAGCCTAGGACTAGCGGGGGGCATAGATACGCAGTATTTT. This codes for CASSLGLAGGIDTQYF.

The chain links TRBV7-9 to TRBJ2-1; a weak D match, TRBD1 (7 bases). Germline assignment: CDR1 SEHNR and CDR2 FQNEAQ (reference sequence). The CDR3 consists of 17 residues. The ends were cut back, 1 base at V and 5 bases at J, with 18 bases in the middle. In nucleotides, the CDR3 is TGTGCCAGCAGCTTAGGCCCTAGGAGGGGGCAGGACAATGAGCAGTTCTTC. It yields the protein CASSLGPRRGQDNEQFF.

This sequence joins TRBV5-1 and TRBJ2-3; the D is unclear. CDR3 length equals 12 residues. The V end was cut by 1 base, the J end by 3 bases, with 3 bases between. In germline, CDR1 is SGHRS, CDR2 YFSETQ. This chain's CDR3 is CASSLTTDTQYF. In DNA form, the CDR3 reads TGCGCCAGCAGCTTGACAACAGATACGCAGTATTTT.

The sample holds one count of this clone. The V and J genes are TRBV7-2 and TRBJ2-2; perhaps TRBD2 as D (6 bases). From germline, CDR1 is SGHTA and CDR2 FQGNSA. The CDR3 runs 15 residues. V was pared by 3 bases and J by 7 bases, with 15 bases between. CDR3 in DNA: TGTGCCAGCAGCTTTAGTCCGTGGGGGGACGGGGAGCTGTTTTTT. Translating gives CASSFSPWGDGELFF.

V and J are TRBV28 and TRBJ1-6, with D maybe TRBD1 (6 bases). With 6 bases removed from V and 5 bases from J, the gap between germline ends came to 14 bases. The CDR3 is 15 residues long. Germline CDR1 is MDHEN and CDR2 is SYDVKM. In nucleotides, the CDR3 is TGTGCCAGCAGGGGATGGGGGCCAAATAATTCACCCCTCCACTTT. This sequence encodes CASRGWGPNNSPLHF.

This chain joins TRBV7-9 and TRBJ1-2; TRBD1 might be the D (6 bases). V was cut by 4 bases and J by 7 bases, with 13 bases left in between. Looked up from germline, CDR1 is SEHNR and CDR2 is FQNEAQ (reference sequence). This CDR3 is built from 13 residues. The CDR3 DNA follows: TGTGCCAGCAGCTCAAACAGGGTGCTTGGCTACACCTTC. It specifies CASSSNRVLGYTF.

This chain uses TRBV4-1 with TRBJ2-2; TRBD2 agrees at 11 bases. Trimming took 0 bases from V and 8 from J; bases not matched to a gene: 8. The CDR3 is made up of 17 amino acids. CDR1 is MGHRA and CDR2 is YSYEKL in the germline V gene. CDR3 DNA: TGCGCCAGCAGCCAAGATGGTAGCGGGGGGGCCGGTGGGGAGCTGTTTTTT. Translation gives CASSQDGSGGAGGELFF.

The rearrangement joins TRBV15 to TRBJ1-1; TRBD1 matches at 8 bases. Losses at the gene ends were 5 bases for V and 5 bases for J; bases not matched to a gene: 7. Germline V gene data show CDR1 as LNHNV and CDR2 as YYDKDF (reference sequence). The CDR3 loop spans 14 amino acids. The CDR3 DNA is TGTGCCACCAGCGAGACAGGGGTGATTACTGAAGCTTTCTTT. Translated, it gives CATSETGVITEAFF.

This clone came up once. This sequence joins TRBV5-4 and TRBJ2-5; 7 nucleotides line up with TRBD1. V dropped 2 bases and J dropped 1; count of bases not matched to a gene: 8. This CDR3 is 16 amino acids long. Germline-derived CDR1 and CDR2 are SGHNT and YYREEE (reference sequence). CDR3 sequence reads: CASSLSPAGGQETQYF. The DNA of the CDR3 is TGTGCCAGCAGCTTATCCCCTGCAGGGGGCCAAGAGACCCAGTACTTC.